Below, 28 T cell receptor beta chains from the same sample are listed, as sequenced in a study of blood T cell repertoires in COVID-19 (dated by TCRdb to 2020 to 2021). The receptor library was made with the immunoSEQ multiplex PCR assay. Drawn from immuneACCESS, this table holds only the in-frame rearrangements with V and J called that TCRdb kept. Clones are partly lost; checked studies trace under half to an unresolved V gene and leave the rest unexplained. The sample has around 170,000 clones on record, approximately 80% of them singletons. In total, the top ten clones hold less than 3% of the sample. Sequencing used peripheral blood. These receptors all stem from a woman aged 55-70 years with acute or convalescent COVID-19.

The chain combines TRBV15 with TRBJ1-1; no clear D gene. V gave up 7 bases and J gave up 1 base, with 4 bases separating them. Germline V gene lookup returns CDR1 LNHNV and CDR2 YYDKDF (reference sequence). The CDR3 is made up of 11 amino acids. Written as DNA, the CDR3 is TGTGCCACCAAACAGAACACTGAAGCTTTCTTT. It yields the protein CATKQNTEAFF. The variable domain in full, completed from reference TRBV15 and TRBJ1-1, reads DAMVIQNPRYQVTQFGKPVTLSCSQTLNHNVMYWYQQKSSQAPKLLFHYYDKDFNNEADTPDNFQSRRPNTSFCFLDIRSPGLGDTAMYLCATKQNTEAFFGQGTRLTVV.

The V call is TRBV7-9, the J call TRBJ2-7; D is perhaps TRBD2 (5 bases). Germline loops: CDR1 SEHNR, CDR2 FQNEAQ (reference sequence). CDR3 length: 12 amino acids. Trimming stripped 9 bases from V and 0 bases from J, with 9 bases between. The CDR3 here is CARRASSYEQYF. The CDR3 region has the DNA TGTGCCAGGAGGGCCAGCTCCTACGAGCAGTACTTC.

The chain combines TRBV5-1 with TRBJ2-7; 7 bases are shared with TRBD2. The CDR3 totals 14 residues. Germline CDR1 reads SGHRS; CDR2 reads YFSETQ. The trim removed 3 bases at V and 2 bases at J, leaving 5 bases unmatched. The CDR3 here is CASSSAGTTYEQYF. The CDR3 DNA reads as TGCGCCAGCAGCTCGGCCGGGACTACCTACGAGCAGTACTTC.

This rearrangement joins TRBV7-9 to TRBJ2-1, with D unclear. Germline V gene data show CDR1 as SEHNR and CDR2 as FQNEAQ (reference sequence). Trimming stripped 5 bases from V and 0 bases from J, with 11 bases between. This CDR3 comprises 15 residues. CDR3 loop: CASSQRSYSYNEQFF. The CDR3 nucleotides read TGTGCCAGCAGCCAAAGGAGTTACTCCTACAATGAGCAGTTCTTC. The entire variable domain, with the rest obtained from reference TRBV7-9 and TRBJ2-1, is as follows: DTGVSQNPRHKITKRGQNVTFRCDPISEHNRLYWYRQTLGQGPEFLTYFQNEAQLEKSRLLSDRFSAERPKGSFSTLEIQRTEQGDSAMYLCASSQRSYSYNEQFFGPGTRLTVL.

This chain connects TRBV18 to TRBJ2-2; 11 nucleotides agree with TRBD2. The ends lost 3 bases at V and 4 bases at J; junction bases unmatched: 4. The germline CDR1 and CDR2 sequences are KGHSH and LQKENI. CDR3 length: 16 residues. The CDR3 DNA reads as TGTGCCAGCTCACCTCTAGCGGGGGGACGCACCGGGGAGCTGTTTTTT. This sequence encodes CASSPLAGGRTGELFF.

The rearrangement joins TRBV6-5 to TRBJ1-2; 8 bases are shared with TRBD1. In germline, CDR1 is MNHEY, CDR2 SVGAGI. V dropped 6 bases and J dropped 2; count of bases not matched to a gene: 5. This CDR3 has 14 amino acids. In DNA, the CDR3 is TGTGCCAGCAGCAGGGGGCGAGGGAACTATGGCTACACCTTC. This translates into CASSRGRGNYGYTF.

V and J are TRBV6-5 and TRBJ1-2; 8 bases match TRBD1. Germline loops: CDR1 MNHEY, CDR2 SVGAGI. V shed 8 bases, J shed 7 bases, and the junction held 12 bases outside the gene matches. This CDR3 comprises 14 residues. CDR3 in amino acids: CASAPGQGFLGYTF. For the CDR3, the DNA is TGTGCCAGCGCCCCCGGACAGGGTTTTCTTGGCTACACCTTC.

This clone was picked up one time. V is TRBV3-1 (or the pseudogene TRBV3-2) and J is TRBJ1-3; D is perhaps TRBD1 (5 bases). Germline loops: CDR1 LGHDT, CDR2 YNNKEL (reference sequence). This CDR3 comprises 16 residues. Trimming cost V 3 bases and J 0 bases, with 12 bases left between them. The CDR3 spells CASSQWQGDSGNTIYF. CDR3 DNA sequence: TGTGCCAGCAGCCAGTGGCAAGGGGACTCTGGAAACACCATATATTTT.

The chain couples TRBV11-2 to TRBJ1-2; 7 positions agree with TRBD1. The trim removed 6 bases at V and 2 bases at J, leaving 6 bases unmatched. Germline CDR1 SGHAT, CDR2 FQNNGV. The CDR3 runs 14 residues. The CDR3, as DNA: TGTGCCAGCAGTTCGGACAGGCCGAACTATGGCTACACCTTC. Its translation is CASSSDRPNYGYTF.

V usage is TRBV18 and J usage is TRBJ2-7; 10 positions agree with TRBD1. This CDR3 region has 15 residues. The germline CDR1 and CDR2 sequences are KGHSH and LQKENI. V was pared by 6 bases and J by 7 bases, with 12 bases of the junction left unmatched. The CDR3: CASSSSGQGLGEQYF. The CDR3 nucleotides are TGTGCCAGCTCGTCCTCGGGACAGGGGTTAGGGGAGCAGTACTTC.

There are a few counts of this clone. This sequence joins TRBV9 and TRBJ2-7; 11 nucleotides align to TRBD1. Germline loops: CDR1 SGDLS, CDR2 YYNGEE. The CDR3 extends over 14 amino acids. J was trimmed by 3 bases and V by 3 bases; bases with no gene match: 2. The chain's CDR3 is CASSAGTGGYEQYF. The DNA for the CDR3 is TGTGCCAGCAGCGCCGGGACAGGGGGCTACGAGCAGTACTTC.

The chain employs TRBV7-2 and TRBJ2-7; maybe TRBD2 (5 bases). This CDR3 contains 14 residues. Germline-derived CDR1 and CDR2 are SGHTA and FQGNSA. The ends were cut back, 1 base at V and 3 bases at J, with 10 bases in the middle. The CDR3 sequence: CASSLDRENYEQYF. The CDR3 DNA sequence: TGTGCCAGCAGCTTAGACCGGGAAAACTACGAGCAGTACTTC.

This chain uses TRBV3-1 (or the pseudogene TRBV3-2) with TRBJ2-7; D unresolved. CDR3 size: 13 residues. Germline CDR1 is LGHDT and CDR2 is YNNKEL (reference sequence). V lost 2 bases and J 7 bases, leaving 12 bases between the germline ends. CDR3 DNA sequence: TGTGCCAGCAGCCAATTTGGCAAATGGGAGCAGTACTTC. Translation gives CASSQFGKWEQYF.

The CDR3 nucleotides read TGTGCCAGCAGCAGACTAGGACAAAGTTACGAGCAGTACTTC. Encoded protein: CASSRLGQSYEQYF. The chain links TRBV14 to TRBJ2-7, with D maybe TRBD2 (6 bases). V was trimmed by 5 bases and J by 4 bases, leaving 15 bases between them. This CDR3 region has 14 residues. The germline V gene encodes CDR1 SGHDN and CDR2 FVKESK.

The CDR3 reads CASSQATTARTEAFF. The DNA of the CDR3 is TGCGCCAGCAGCCAAGCTACCACAGCCAGAACTGAAGCTTTCTTT. V usage is TRBV4-3 and J usage is TRBJ1-1; D gene unclear. Trimming took 1 base from V and 5 from J, leaving 14 bases between them. The CDR3 has 15 amino acids. Germline V lookup: CDR1 LGHNA, CDR2 YSLEER.

The chain recombines TRBV11-2 with TRBJ2-3, with TRBD2 matching over 13 bases. Germline V gene sequence: CDR1 SGHAT, CDR2 FQNNGV. V shed 5 bases, J shed 7 bases, and the junction held 6 bases outside the gene matches. The CDR3 loop spans 15 amino acids. The CDR3 here is CASSLLAGGLNTQYF. CDR3 DNA: TGTGCCAGCAGCCTACTAGCGGGGGGGCTTAATACGCAGTATTTT.

This chain joins TRBV5-1 and TRBJ2-2, with D unresolved. Trimming shortened V by 0 bases and J by 5 bases, and 11 bases separated the two germline ends. Germline V CDR1 and CDR2: SGHRS, YFSETQ. The CDR3 covers 15 residues. CDR3 protein: CASSLEFLGTGELFF. CDR3 coding DNA: TGCGCCAGCAGCTTGGAGTTCCTCGGGACCGGGGAGCTGTTTTTT.

The chain joins TRBV30 to TRBJ2-7; possible D gene TRBD1, 6 bases. Trimming pared 4 bases from V and 0 bases from J, leaving 16 bases between. Germline CDR1 reads GTSNPN; CDR2 reads SVGIG (reference sequence). The CDR3 has 15 residues. CDR3 loop: CAWTVRGTYSYEQYF. Here the CDR3 DNA reads TGTGCCTGGACGGTTAGGGGGACCTACTCCTACGAGCAGTACTTC. Complete variable domain (other parts from reference TRBV30 and TRBJ2-7): SQTIHQWPATLVQPVGSPLSLECTVEGTSNPNLYWYRQAAGRGLQLLFYSVGIGQISSEVPQNLSASRPQDRQFILSSKKLLLSDSGFYLCAWTVRGTYSYEQYFGPGTRLTVT.

The chain combines TRBV5-1 with TRBJ2-5; 8 bases are a match to TRBD1. This CDR3 is built from 15 residues. V lost 4 bases and J lost 1; bases outside the gene matches: 6. CDR1 and CDR2 (germline): SGHRS, YFSETQ. The CDR3 spells CASSPTGATQETQYF. CDR3 in DNA: TGCGCCAGCAGCCCGACAGGGGCCACCCAAGAGACCCAGTACTTC.

Only one count was recorded for this clone. This chain links TRBV6-5 with TRBJ2-3; 8 bases fit TRBD1. V lost 5 bases and J lost 4; bases outside the gene matches: 8. The CDR3 covers 15 residues. Germline V gene lookup returns CDR1 MNHEY and CDR2 SVGAGI. DNA of the CDR3: TGTGCCAGCAGTAGCAGGACAGGGTCCCCAGATACGCAGTATTTT. Encoded protein: CASSSRTGSPDTQYF.

J is TRBJ1-3 and V is TRBV6-5; D is unresolved. Germline CDR1 reads MNHEY; CDR2 reads SVGAGI. The CDR3 runs 15 residues. V was trimmed by 0 bases and J by 2 bases, leaving 8 bases between them. CDR3 sequence: CASSYSGRTGNTIYF. The CDR3 DNA reads as TGTGCCAGCAGTTACTCGGGCAGGACTGGAAACACCATATATTTT.

J is TRBJ2-7 and V is TRBV5-1; D gene ambiguous. Germline loops: CDR1 SGHRS, CDR2 YFSETQ. With 4 bases removed from V and 10 bases from J, the gap between germline ends came to 12 bases. This CDR3 is 11 amino acids long. The CDR3 is CASSAGSEQYF. The DNA of the CDR3 is TGCGCCAGCAGCGCAGGATCCGAACAGTACTTC.

The V gene is TRBV7-6, the J gene TRBJ1-1; 7 positions agree with TRBD1. V dropped 1 base and J dropped 5; count of bases not matched to a gene: 1. This CDR3 contains 13 residues. Germline CDR1 is SGHVS and CDR2 is FNYEAQ. The CDR3 bases are TGTGCCAGCAGCTTAGGACAGGGTACTGAAGCTTTCTTT. Its translation is CASSLGQGTEAFF.

The chain links TRBV19 to TRBJ2-1, with D perhaps TRBD1 (6 bases). The V gene lost 5 bases and the J gene lost 7 bases, with 18 bases spanning the gap. Per germline, CDR1 LNHDA and CDR2 SQIVND (reference sequence). The CDR3 loop spans 15 amino acids. CDR3 DNA sequence: TGTGCCAGTAGTCACAAATCGATAGGGGGTAATGAGCAGTTCTTC. Protein sequence: CASSHKSIGGNEQFF.

This sequence joins TRBV6-6 and TRBJ1-6; D is unresolved. CDR1 and CDR2 (germline): MNHNY, SVGAGI (reference sequence). The CDR3 runs to 13 residues. V was pared by 5 bases and J by 7 bases, with 9 bases between. The DNA for the CDR3 is TGTGCCAGCAGTCTGGAGGAGAATTCACCCCTCCACTTT. It specifies CASSLEENSPLHF.

The rearrangement uses TRBV6-6 and TRBJ2-7, with D possibly TRBD2 on 5 matching bases. The germline V gene has CDR1 MNHNY and CDR2 SVGAGI (reference sequence). The CDR3 runs to 12 residues. V was shortened by 5 bases and J by 1 base, with 6 bases between the two germline ends. The CDR3 region has the DNA TGTGCCAGCAGTCCGGGGTCCTACGAGCAGTACTTC. Amino acids: CASSPGSYEQYF.

The sample holds one count of this clone. The chain uses TRBV4-1 and TRBJ2-3, with 15 positions matching TRBD2. CDR1 is MGHRA and CDR2 is YSYEKL in the germline V gene. Trimming cost V 4 bases and J 3 bases; bases outside gene matches: 5. This CDR3 spans 17 amino acids. CDR3 DNA: TGCGCCAGCAGCCCGGGACTAGCGGGGGGAGTGACAGATACGCAGTATTTT. Its protein product is CASSPGLAGGVTDTQYF.

V usage is TRBV12-3 or TRBV12-4 and J usage is TRBJ2-1; no clear D gene. The CDR3 is 12 amino acids. Trimming stripped 5 bases from V and 5 bases from J, with 7 bases between. The CDR3 nucleotides are TGTGCCAGCAGTATTATTGACAATGAGCAGTTCTTC. It encodes CASSIIDNEQFF.